Presented here are 28 T cell receptor beta chains from one specimen sequenced in a study of OX40 agonist ivuxolimab in advanced cancers. Sequenced by immunoSEQ multiplex PCR; TCRdb stores in-frame clones only, minus some. Of approximately 61,000 clones in the sample, around 89% were seen once. This sample comprised CD4+ or CD8+ T cells sorted from blood, obtained in a trial of the OX40 agonist ivuxolimab. All receptors come from an adult with an advanced solid tumor such as melanoma, head and neck, liver or kidney cancer.

This chain connects TRBV6-7 to TRBJ2-1; possibly TRBD1 for D (6 bases). TRBV6-7 is labeled an ORF, and its function is uncertain. The CDR3 totals 14 residues. V lost 2 bases and J 9 bases, leaving 14 bases between the germline ends. DNA of the CDR3: TGTGCCAGCAGTTACCGTCAGGGGTGGAGTGAGCAGTTCTTC. It is translated as CASSYRQGWSEQFF.

This clone has more than one count but fewer than ten. The rearrangement joins TRBV14 to TRBJ2-1, with D possibly TRBD2 on 5 matching bases. Trimming took off 0 bases at V and 4 bases at J, with 19 bases between the two ends. Germline assignment: CDR1 SGHDN and CDR2 FVKESK. The length of the CDR3 is 18 residues. The CDR3 here is CASSQDIPGLHEYNEQFF. The DNA for the CDR3 is TGTGCCAGCAGCCAAGATATCCCGGGGTTACACGAATACAATGAGCAGTTCTTC.

The chain employs TRBV5-1 and TRBJ1-2, with no clear D. CDR1 SGHRS and CDR2 YFSETQ come from the germline V gene. This CDR3 is built from 19 residues. Trimming pared 2 bases from V and 5 bases from J, leaving 28 bases between. The chain's CDR3 is CASSFGEVGPGSALYGYTF. CDR3 nucleotides: TGCGCCAGCAGCTTTGGGGAGGTAGGCCCCGGATCAGCGCTTTATGGCTACACCTTC.

This chain links TRBV5-6 with TRBJ2-4; a possible D gene is TRBD1 (5 bases). In germline, CDR1 is SGHDT, CDR2 YYEEEE. V was trimmed by 2 bases and J by 0 bases, leaving 9 bases between them. The CDR3 has 15 residues. The CDR3 sequence: CASSFGREAKNIQYF. The CDR3 DNA reads TGTGCCAGCAGCTTCGGCAGGGAAGCCAAAAACATTCAGTACTTC.

The chain combines TRBV7-9 with TRBJ2-2, with D perhaps TRBD2 (6 bases). CDR1 and CDR2 (germline): SEHNR, FQNEAQ (reference sequence). The CDR3 runs to 13 residues. With 5 bases removed from V and 7 bases from J, the gap between germline ends came to 11 bases. CDR3 amino acids: CASSKLADGELFF. As DNA, the CDR3 is TGTGCCAGCAGCAAACTAGCTGACGGGGAGCTGTTTTTT.

V and J are TRBV7-8 and TRBJ2-1; 8 bases agree with TRBD1. V lost 5 bases, J lost 10 bases, and 10 bases stayed unmatched. The CDR3 extends over 14 amino acids. Germline CDR1 and CDR2: SGHVS and FQNEAQ. DNA for the CDR3: TGTGCCAGCAGCCCCTCGGGACAGGAGGTCGAGCAGTTCTTC. Its translation: CASSPSGQEVEQFF. The full variable domain, in which reference TRBV7-8 and TRBJ2-1 provide the parts outside the CDR3, is GAGVSQSPRYKVAKRGQDVALRCDPISGHVSLFWYQQALGQGPEFLTYFQNEAQLDKSGLPSDRFFAERPEGSVSTLKIQRTQQEDSAVYLCASSPSGQEVEQFFGPGTRLTVL.

This chain joins TRBV15 and TRBJ2-2; perhaps TRBD1 as D (5 bases). The CDR3 runs to 17 residues. V gave up 0 bases and J gave up 1 base, with 12 bases separating them. CDR1 is LNHNV, CDR2 YYDKDF, per germline (reference sequence). CDR3 region: CATSRDQAGQNTGELFF. DNA for the CDR3: TGTGCCACCAGCAGAGATCAGGCAGGACAGAACACCGGGGAGCTGTTTTTT.

The chain combines TRBV27 with TRBJ1-2; D is undetermined. The CDR3 spans 14 residues. V lost 0 bases to trimming and J lost 4 bases, with 9 bases between them. Germline lookup yields CDR1 MNHEY and CDR2 SMNVEV (reference sequence). The CDR3 here is CASSLSVDGYGYTF. The CDR3 DNA reads as TGTGCCAGCAGTTTATCGGTGGATGGCTATGGCTACACCTTC.

This clone was seen only once. The rearrangement uses TRBV11-2 and TRBJ2-5, with 7 bases matching TRBD1. V lost 0 bases and J lost 3; bases outside the gene matches: 19. The CDR3 spans 20 residues. The germline V gene has CDR1 SGHAT and CDR2 FQNNGV. The CDR3, as DNA: TGTGCCAGCAGCTTAGACTCGGACAGGCCACTGACCCACCTTGAAGAGACCCAGTACTTC. Its protein product is CASSLDSDRPLTHLEETQYF. Together with reference TRBV11-2 and TRBJ2-5, the CDR3 gives the full variable domain: EAGVAQSPRYKIIEKRQSVAFWCNPISGHATLYWYQQILGQGPKLLIQFQNNGVVDDSQLPKDRFSAERLKGVDSTLKIQPAKLEDSAVYLCASSLDSDRPLTHLEETQYFGPGTRLLVL.

This sequence joins TRBV6-5 and TRBJ1-1, with D possibly TRBD1 on 6 matching bases. The germline V gene encodes CDR1 MNHEY and CDR2 SVGAGI. CDR3 length: 13 residues. V was clipped by 2 bases and J by 4 bases, with 8 bases between them. The CDR3 DNA follows: TGTGCCAGCAGTTACGAGGGGGGCACTGAAGCTTTCTTT. It is translated as CASSYEGGTEAFF.

The chain couples TRBV5-3 to TRBJ2-2; D unresolved. TRBV5-3 is identified as an open reading frame with a role that is uncertain. Trimming left V 4 bases short and J 0 bases short, with 16 bases between. The CDR3 is made up of 17 amino acids. CDR3 DNA: TGTGCCAGAAGCGGAGTCTCGGACCGATCGAACACCGGGGAGCTGTTTTTT. Translation: CARSGVSDRSNTGELFF.

This chain joins TRBV5-4 and TRBJ2-3; D unclear. Looked up from germline, CDR1 is SGHNT and CDR2 is YYREEE (reference sequence). The CDR3 loop spans 12 amino acids. V shed 1 base and J shed 4 bases, with 4 bases lying between them. The CDR3 sequence: CASSLTPDTQYF. CDR3 nucleotide sequence: TGTGCCAGCAGCTTGACGCCAGATACGCAGTATTTT.

This rearrangement joins TRBV7-2 to TRBJ1-2; unclear D gene. The V and J ends lost 3 bases and 8 bases respectively, with 13 bases between them. Germline V gene lookup returns CDR1 SGHTA and CDR2 FQGNSA. This CDR3 contains 13 residues. The CDR3 DNA reads TGTGCCAGCAGCTTCGGGGAGGCCTGGGGCTACACCTTC. Translation gives CASSFGEAWGYTF.

The V gene is TRBV6-5, the J gene TRBJ2-7, with 7 bases fitting TRBD1. CDR3 length: 14 amino acids. Germline loops: CDR1 MNHEY, CDR2 SVGAGI. J was trimmed by 3 bases and V by 0 bases; bases with no gene match: 2. The CDR3: CASSYSTGHYEQYF. CDR3 sequence (DNA): TGTGCCAGCAGTTACTCGACAGGGCACTACGAGCAGTACTTC.

This chain links TRBV6-5 with TRBJ2-1, with 13 bases fitting TRBD2. Germline V gene data show CDR1 as MNHEY and CDR2 as SVGAGI. The CDR3 totals 16 residues. J was trimmed by 1 base and V by 4 bases; bases with no gene match: 1. The CDR3 reads CASSWTSGSSYNEQFF. The CDR3 DNA is TGTGCCAGCAGTTGGACTAGCGGGAGTTCCTACAATGAGCAGTTCTTC.

The V gene is TRBV7-9, the J gene TRBJ1-4, with D maybe TRBD1 (6 bases). This CDR3 is 15 amino acids long. V lost 6 bases to trimming and J lost 3 bases, with 14 bases between them. Germline loops: CDR1 SEHNR, CDR2 FQNEAQ (reference sequence). The CDR3 region has the DNA TGTGCCAGCAGTGGTGTGGACAGCCCTAATGAAAAACTGTTTTTT. It specifies CASSGVDSPNEKLFF.

The V gene is TRBV28, the J gene TRBJ2-7; 7 bases are shared with TRBD1. The J segment lost 3 bases and the V segment lost 3 bases, leaving 8 bases of the junction unmatched. This CDR3 comprises 15 residues. CDR1 and CDR2 from the germline V gene are MDHEN and SYDVKM. The CDR3 is CASSFAGTVDYEQYF. In DNA, the CDR3 is TGTGCCAGCAGTTTTGCCGGGACAGTAGACTACGAGCAGTACTTC.

The V gene is TRBV7-2, the J gene TRBJ2-2; 8 nucleotides match TRBD2. The CDR3 loop spans 14 amino acids. Germline assignment: CDR1 SGHTA and CDR2 FQGNSA. V was pared by 10 bases and J by 7 bases, with 11 bases of the junction left unmatched. CDR3 bases: TGTGCCACCTCAGCGGGAGCCGGGGGCGGGGAGCTGTTTTTT. It yields the protein CATSAGAGGGELFF.

The V and J genes are TRBV7-9 and TRBJ1-2; 7 nucleotides agree with TRBD1. The V gene's germline CDR1 is SEHNR and CDR2 FQNEAQ (reference sequence). With 6 bases clipped from V and 5 bases from J, the junction kept 18 bases outside the gene matches. CDR3 length: 17 amino acids. The CDR3 nucleotides are TGTGCCAGCAGTCCCCCCCTAGGGGGCTTTGAAGGGTATGGCTACACCTTC. Translating gives CASSPPLGGFEGYGYTF.

This clone is a singleton in its sample. V gene TRBV4-2 combines with J gene TRBJ2-5; TRBD2 matches 10 bases. Germline values: CDR1 LGHNA, CDR2 YNFKEQ. The junction had 2 bases not matched to a gene; V was cut back by 0 bases and J by 1 base. The CDR3 spans 16 residues. The CDR3 is CASSQDLAGAQETQYF. The CDR3 region has the DNA TGTGCCAGCAGCCAAGATCTAGCGGGGGCCCAAGAGACCCAGTACTTC.

The chain links TRBV6-1 to TRBJ1-1, with a possible D match to TRBD1 (6 bases). The V end lost 2 bases, the J end lost 8 bases, and 18 bases lay between the germline ends. Looked up from germline, CDR1 is MNHNS and CDR2 is SASEGT. CDR3 length: 15 residues. The CDR3: CASSEHEGGVPEAFF. CDR3 DNA: TGTGCCAGCAGTGAACATGAGGGGGGGGTGCCCGAAGCTTTCTTT.

The chain combines TRBV5-6 with TRBJ2-7, with a tentative D call TRBD1 (6 bases). Germline lookup yields CDR1 SGHDT and CDR2 YYEEEE. The V gene lost 0 bases and the J gene lost 5 bases, with 18 bases spanning the gap. CDR3 size: 16 residues. In DNA, the CDR3 is TGTGCCAGCAGCTTGGCGGTTTGGCAGGGGCTCGACGAGCAGTACTTC. This translates into CASSLAVWQGLDEQYF.

The chain links TRBV4-3 to TRBJ2-7; D could derive from TRBD1 or TRBD2 (6 bases each). Trimming left V 4 bases short and J 2 bases short, with 15 bases between. Germline V CDR1 and CDR2: LGHNA, YSLEER. The length of the CDR3 is 15 residues. The CDR3 DNA sequence: TGCGCCAGCAGCCCCATCGGGGGCAATACCTACGAGCAGTACTTC. Protein sequence: CASSPIGGNTYEQYF.

Turning to this clone: One end of the junction is discordant with germline, which a read error may explain. This rearrangement joins TRBV27 to TRBJ2-1, with D possibly being TRBD1 (5 bases). Germline assignment: CDR1 MNHEY and CDR2 SMNVEV (reference sequence). This CDR3 is built from 12 residues. The CDR3 coding sequence is TGTGCCACCAGTCAGGGTATGAATGAGCAGTTCTTC. Translation gives CATSQGMNEQFF.

V is TRBV10-2 and J is TRBJ2-2; D gene uncertain. The CDR3 extends over 12 amino acids. V lost 1 base and J lost 6, with 3 bases in between. Germline loops: CDR1 WSHSY, CDR2 SAAADI. CDR3 protein: CASSEWAGELFF. The DNA of the CDR3 is TGCGCCAGCAGTGAGTGGGCCGGGGAGCTGTTTTTT.

Remarks on this clone: The identical CDR3 is also encoded by other nucleotide sequences in the sample. The chain has TRBV4-1 and TRBJ2-1, with D perhaps being TRBD1 or TRBD2 (7 bases each). Trimming removed 0 bases from V and 7 bases from J, with 13 bases in between. The CDR3 is 15 residues long. Germline V gene data show CDR1 as MGHRA and CDR2 as YSYEKL. CDR3 sequence reads: CASSQEGRGGNEQFF. The CDR3 bases are TGCGCCAGCAGCCAAGAAGGCAGGGGGGGGAATGAGCAGTTCTTC.

The gene calls are TRBV4-1 and TRBJ2-3; D gene unclear. Germline V gene sequence: CDR1 MGHRA, CDR2 YSYEKL. Trimming removed 1 base at V and 0 bases at J, with 8 bases between. The CDR3 covers 15 residues. CDR3 sequence (DNA): TGCGCCAGCAGCCAAGTTGTCCAAAGCACAGATACGCAGTATTTT. Translated, it gives CASSQVVQSTDTQYF.

The V call is TRBV15, the J call TRBJ1-1, with TRBD1 as a possible D gene (5 bases). With 3 bases removed from V and 5 bases from J, the gap between germline ends came to 16 bases. Germline-derived CDR1 and CDR2 are LNHNV and YYDKDF (reference sequence). This CDR3 contains 15 residues. In DNA, the CDR3 is TGTGCCACCAGCAGTCCCTCTGGGGGGGTTACTGAAGCTTTCTTT. It is translated as CATSSPSGGVTEAFF.